One T cell receptor beta chain is described in this entry. Its antigen is not known. This entry comes from a study of T cells in Graves' hyperthyroidism and ophthalmopathy. General study findings and limits: Most clonotypes expanded in the thyroid (above 0.001) were also present in blood.

Germline V gives CDR1 LNHNV, CDR2 YYDKDF (reference sequence). V was pared by 5 bases and J by 1 base, with 8 bases of the junction left unmatched. There are 15 residues in the CDR3. From RNA transcripts, TCR beta CDR3 regions were amplified. RT-PCR in the first round (using the HTBI primer set) targeted the TCR CDR3. TCRdb ran MiXCR on the multiplex PCR reads and lists one entry per CDR3 protein. Among 350,000 or so distinct CDR3 sequences listed, 21% were seen once. Exclusion criteria comprised uncontrolled infection, other autoimmune disease, pregnancy or lactation. Each 10 ml fresh peripheral blood draw supplied the PBMCs.

The sequence derives from a woman aged 45-59 years with Graves' hyperthyroidism. This rearrangement joins TRBV15 to TRBJ2-7, with TRBD1 matching over 7 bases. The sequenced sample consisted of blood. The DNA of the CDR3 is TGTGCCACCAGCTGGGGCCAGGGGGAGTCCTACGAGCAGTACTTC. It encodes CATSWGQGESYEQYF. The whole variable domain, filled in from reference TRBV15 and TRBJ2-7, reads DAMVIQNPRYQVTQFGKPVTLSCSQTLNHNVMYWYQQKSSQAPKLLFHYYDKDFNNEADTPDNFQSRRPNTSFCFLDIRSPGLGDTAMYLCATSWGQGESYEQYFGPGTRLTVT.